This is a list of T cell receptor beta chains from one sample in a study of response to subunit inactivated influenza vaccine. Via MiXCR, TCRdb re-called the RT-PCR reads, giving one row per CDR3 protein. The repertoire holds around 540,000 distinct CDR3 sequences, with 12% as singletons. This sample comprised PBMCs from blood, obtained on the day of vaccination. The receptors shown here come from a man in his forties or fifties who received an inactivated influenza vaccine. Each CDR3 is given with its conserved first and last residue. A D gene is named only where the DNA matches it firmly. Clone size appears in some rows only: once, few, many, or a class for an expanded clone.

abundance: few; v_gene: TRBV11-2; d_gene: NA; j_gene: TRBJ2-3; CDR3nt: TGTGCCAGCAGCTTTTCCCTAACCCGCGTTGCAGATACGCAGTATTTT; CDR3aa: CASSFSLTRVADTQYF
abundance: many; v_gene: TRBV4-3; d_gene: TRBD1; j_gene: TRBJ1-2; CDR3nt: TGCGCCAGCAGCCAAGACACAGGGGGAAGCTATGGCTACACCTTC; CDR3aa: CASSQDTGGSYGYTF
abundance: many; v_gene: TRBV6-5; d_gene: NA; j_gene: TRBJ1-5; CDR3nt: TGTGCCAGCAGTTACGAGAGACAGAAGCATAGCAATCAGCCCCAGCATTTT; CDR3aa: CASSYERQKHSNQPQHF
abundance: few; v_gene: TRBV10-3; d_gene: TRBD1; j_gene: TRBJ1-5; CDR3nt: TGTGCCATCAGTGTACAGGGGGCGGATCAGCCCCAGCATTTT; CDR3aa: CAISVQGADQPQHF
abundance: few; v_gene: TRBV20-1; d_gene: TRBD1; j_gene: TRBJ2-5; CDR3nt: TGCAGTGCGTGGACAGGGGCTCAAGAGACCCAGTACTTC; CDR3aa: CSAWTGAQETQYF
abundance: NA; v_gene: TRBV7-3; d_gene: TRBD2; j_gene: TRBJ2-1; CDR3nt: TGTGCCAGCAGCTCAAAAACGAGCGGGAGCTCCTACAATGAGCAGTTCTTC; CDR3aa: CASSSKTSGSSYNEQFF
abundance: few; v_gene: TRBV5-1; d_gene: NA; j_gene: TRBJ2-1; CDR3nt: TGCGCCAGCAGCTTGGGCTGGGTAGGTTCCTACAATGAGCAGTTCTTC; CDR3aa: CASSLGWVGSYNEQFF
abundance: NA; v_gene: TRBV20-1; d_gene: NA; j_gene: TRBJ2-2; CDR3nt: TGCAGTGCTAGAGATCGTAGGAGGGGAAACACCGGGGAGCTGTTTTTT; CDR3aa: CSARDRRRGNTGELFF
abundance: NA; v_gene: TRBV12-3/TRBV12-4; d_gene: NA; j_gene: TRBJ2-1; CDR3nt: TGTGCCAGCAGTTTAGGAGGTCGGTTGGGGGGACTGGTGTACAATGAGCAGTTCTTC; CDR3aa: CASSLGGRLGGLVYNEQFF
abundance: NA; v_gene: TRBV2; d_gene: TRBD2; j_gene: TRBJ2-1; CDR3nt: TGTGCCAGCACAAACATGTCTAGCGGGGGTAATGAGCAGTTCTTC; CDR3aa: CASTNMSSGGNEQFF
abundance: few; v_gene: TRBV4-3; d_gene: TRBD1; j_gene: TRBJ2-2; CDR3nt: TGCGCCAGCAGCACCCGGACAGGGACAGGCACCGGGGAGCTGTTTTTT; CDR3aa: CASSTRTGTGTGELFF
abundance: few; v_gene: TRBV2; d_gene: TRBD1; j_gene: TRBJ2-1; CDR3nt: TGTGCCAGCAGACCCGGACAGGGGCCCTACAATGAGCAGTTCTTC; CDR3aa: CASRPGQGPYNEQFF
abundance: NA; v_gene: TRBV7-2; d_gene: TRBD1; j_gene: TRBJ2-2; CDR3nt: TGTGCCAGCAGCTTAAATTTTGGGACAGGGCACGGGGAGCTGTTTTTT; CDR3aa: CASSLNFGTGHGELFF
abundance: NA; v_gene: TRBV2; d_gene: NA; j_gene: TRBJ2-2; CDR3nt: TGTGCCAGCAGTGGGCCCAGGGTCACCGGGGAGCTGTTTTTT; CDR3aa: CASSGPRVTGELFF
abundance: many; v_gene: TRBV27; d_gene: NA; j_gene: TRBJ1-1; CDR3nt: TGTGCCAGCTCGAGATTGAACACTGAAGCTTTCTTT; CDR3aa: CASSRLNTEAFF